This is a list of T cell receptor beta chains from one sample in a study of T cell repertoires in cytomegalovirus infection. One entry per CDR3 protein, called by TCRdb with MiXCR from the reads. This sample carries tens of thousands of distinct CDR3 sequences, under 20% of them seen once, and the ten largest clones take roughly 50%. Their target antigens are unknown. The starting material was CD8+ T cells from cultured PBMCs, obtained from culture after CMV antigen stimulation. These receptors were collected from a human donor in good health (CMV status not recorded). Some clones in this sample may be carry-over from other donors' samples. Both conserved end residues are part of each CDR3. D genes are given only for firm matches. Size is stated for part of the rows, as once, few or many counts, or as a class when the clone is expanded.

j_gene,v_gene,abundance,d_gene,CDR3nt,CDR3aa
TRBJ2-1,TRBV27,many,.,TGTGCCAGCAGTGAACTACCTGGCTACAACAATGAGCAGTTCTTC,CASSELPGYNNEQFF
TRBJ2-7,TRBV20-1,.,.,TGCAGTGCTAGGGACTCTGGGAAGCGGGTCTACGAGCAGTACTTC,CSARDSGKRVYEQYF
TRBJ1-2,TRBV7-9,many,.,TGTGCCAGCAGCTTAGGGACTATCTTGGCTAACTATGGCTACACCTTC,CASSLGTILANYGYTF
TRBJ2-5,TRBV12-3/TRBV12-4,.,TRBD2,TGTGCCAGCAGTTCTGTCCCGGGACTAGAAGAGACCCAGTACTTC,CASSSVPGLEETQYF
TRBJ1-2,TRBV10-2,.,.,TGCGCCAGCAGTGAGCTAACCCGACCAGCTAACTATGGCTACACCTTC,CASSELTRPANYGYTF
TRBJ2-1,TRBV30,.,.,TGTGCCTGGAGTTTCGAGACTCCTAGTGAGCAGTTCTTC,CAWSFETPSEQFF
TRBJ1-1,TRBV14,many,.,TGTGCCAGCAGCCAAGATTTCCCGGGGCCGAACACTGAAGCTTTCTTT,CASSQDFPGPNTEAFF
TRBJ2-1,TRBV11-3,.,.,TGTGCCAGCAGCTTAGGGATGGGGGCCAACAATGAGCAGTTCTTC,CASSLGMGANNEQFF
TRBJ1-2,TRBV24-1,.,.,TGTGCCACCAGTGATTGGGGCGTGGGCTATGGCTACACCTTC,CATSDWGVGYGYTF
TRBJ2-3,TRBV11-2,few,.,TGTGCCAGCAGCTTAGACGGGGGATCAGATACGCAGTATTTT,CASSLDGGSDTQYF
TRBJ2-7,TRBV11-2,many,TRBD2,TGTGCCAGCAGCTTCGGGGGGGTAGCAGGACACTTGGGGGAGCAGTACTTC,CASSFGGVAGHLGEQYF
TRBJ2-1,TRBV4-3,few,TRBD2,TGCGCCAGCAGCCGCGGACTAGCGGACGACAATGAGCAGTTCTTC,CASSRGLADDNEQFF
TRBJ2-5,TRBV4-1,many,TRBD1,TGCGCCAGCAGCCAAGAAGGCAGGGGGCGCAGAGAGACCCAGTACTTC,CASSQEGRGRRETQYF
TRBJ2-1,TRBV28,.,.,TGTGCCAGCAGCTCTGACAGCAGGGGATTTTACAATGAGCAGTTCTTC,CASSSDSRGFYNEQFF
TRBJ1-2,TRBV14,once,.,TGTGCCAGCAGCCCGTACAGGGTGGAGGGCTACACCTTC,CASSPYRVEGYTF
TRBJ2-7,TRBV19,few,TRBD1,TGTGCCAGTAAAAACAGGGGAGATTCCTACGAGCAGTACTTC,CASKNRGDSYEQYF
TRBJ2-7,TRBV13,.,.,TGTGCCAGCAGCCTAGGGCCCGGGACTGCAGGTCTAGAGCAGTACTTC,CASSLGPGTAGLEQYF
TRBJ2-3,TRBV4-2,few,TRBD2,TGTGCCAGCAGCCAAGTCACGGGGGGTAGCACAGATACGCAGTATTTT,CASSQVTGGSTDTQYF
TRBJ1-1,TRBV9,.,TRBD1,TGTGCCAGCAGCGTAGGGACAGGGGCTTTGAACACTGAAGCTTTCTTT,CASSVGTGALNTEAFF
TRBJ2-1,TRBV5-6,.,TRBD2,TGTGCCAGCAGCTGGAGACTAGCGGGACCTCCATACAATGAGCAGTTCTTC,CASSWRLAGPPYNEQFF
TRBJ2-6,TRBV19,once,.,TGTGCCAGTACCCCTCAGGTGTCCTGGGCCAACGTCCTGACTTTC,CASTPQVSWANVLTF
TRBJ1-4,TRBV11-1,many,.,TGTGCCAGCAGCTTCCTGGGGACTGAAAAACTGTTTTTT,CASSFLGTEKLFF
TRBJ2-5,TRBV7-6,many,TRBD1,TGTGCCAGCAGCCCCAGGACAGGCCGTTTCAAAGAGACCCAGTACTTC,CASSPRTGRFKETQYF
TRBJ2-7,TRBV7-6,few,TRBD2,TGTGCCAGCAGCGTCGGGACTAGCGGGACCTACGAGCAGTACTTC,CASSVGTSGTYEQYF
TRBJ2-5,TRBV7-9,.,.,TGTGCCAGCAGCTCCCCGAGTGTCCAAGAGACCCAGTACTTC,CASSSPSVQETQYF
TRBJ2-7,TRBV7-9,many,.,TGTGCCAGCAGCGCACTTAGATGGGGCTACGAGCAGTACTTC,CASSALRWGYEQYF
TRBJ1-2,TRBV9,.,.,TGTGCCAGCAGCGTAGATTTGGGGGCCAGCGGCTACACCTTC,CASSVDLGASGYTF
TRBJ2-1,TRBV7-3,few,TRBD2,TGTGCCAGCAGCTTATTGGGGGGGGGCTACAATGAGCAGTTCTTC,CASSLLGGGYNEQFF
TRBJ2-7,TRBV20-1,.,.,TGCAGTGCTAGAGAACTGACGGGGAGCTCCTACGAGCAGTACTTC,CSARELTGSSYEQYF
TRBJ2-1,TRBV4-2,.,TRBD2,TGTGCTAGCAGCCAAGGGGCTAGCGGCGACGGACTTGAGCAGTTCTTC,CASSQGASGDGLEQFF
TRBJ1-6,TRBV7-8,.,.,TGTGCCAGCAGCTCGCCTCGGTTGTCACCCCTCCACTTT,CASSSPRLSPLHF
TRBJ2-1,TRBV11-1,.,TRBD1,TGTGCCAGCAGCTTAGGGACAGGGGGGTGGAGGGGGCAGTTCTTC,CASSLGTGGWRGQFF
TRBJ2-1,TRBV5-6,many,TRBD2,TGTGCCAGCAGCTTCCGGACTAGCGGGACCAACAATGAGCAGTTCTTC,CASSFRTSGTNNEQFF
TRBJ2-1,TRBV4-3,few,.,TGCGCCAGCAGCCAGCGGACGGAGGTCTACAATGAGCAGTTCTTC,CASSQRTEVYNEQFF
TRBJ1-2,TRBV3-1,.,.,TGTGCCAGCAGCCTCAAAAGGGAGGGTGGCTACACCTTC,CASSLKREGGYTF
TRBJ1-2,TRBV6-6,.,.,TGTGCCAGCAGTTACTCGGGGAGGGAGATTCCATATGGCTACACCTTC,CASSYSGREIPYGYTF
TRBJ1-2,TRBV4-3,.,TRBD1,TGCGCCAGCAGCCAAGATTGGACCAATTACAGGGGCGGCTACACCTTC,CASSQDWTNYRGGYTF
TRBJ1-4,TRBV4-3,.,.,TGCGCCAGCAGCCAAGAAGGCTTCGTTACAACTAATGAAAAACTGTTTTTT,CASSQEGFVTTNEKLFF
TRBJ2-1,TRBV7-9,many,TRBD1,TGTGCCAGCAGCTCTAGGGACAGGGGGGACAATGAGCAGTTCTTC,CASSSRDRGDNEQFF
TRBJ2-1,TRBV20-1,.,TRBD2,TGCAGTGCTGTCTTTGATGGACTAGCGGGAATCAATGAGCAGTTCTTC,CSAVFDGLAGINEQFF
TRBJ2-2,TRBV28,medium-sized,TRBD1,TGTGCCAGCAGTCCCCAGGGCACAGGGGGGCGAAGCGGGGAGCTGTTTTTT,CASSPQGTGGRSGELFF
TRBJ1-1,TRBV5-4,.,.,TGTGCCAGCAGCTCCGACCGAGTCGGGGTCACTGAAGCTTTCTTT,CASSSDRVGVTEAFF
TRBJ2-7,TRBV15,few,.,TGTGCCACCAGCAGCTCCGGGACACCCTACGAGCAGTACTTC,CATSSSGTPYEQYF
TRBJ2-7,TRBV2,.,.,TGTGCCAGCAGTGAACGGAACAGGCCTTCGGTGGACTTC,CASSERNRPSVDF
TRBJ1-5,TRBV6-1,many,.,TGTGCCAGCAGTGAAGCGACCAGTAATAGCAATCAGCCCCAGCATTTT,CASSEATSNSNQPQHF
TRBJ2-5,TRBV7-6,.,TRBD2,TGTGCCAGAAGCCGGACTAGCGGGGGTGCAAAGACCCAGTACTTC,CARSRTSGGAKTQYF
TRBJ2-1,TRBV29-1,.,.,TGCAGCGTTGACTGGCGTGGGGATGAGCAGTTCTTC,CSVDWRGDEQFF
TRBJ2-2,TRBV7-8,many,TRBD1,TGTGCCAGCAGCTCTGGGACAGCCACCGGGGAGCTGTTTTTT,CASSSGTATGELFF
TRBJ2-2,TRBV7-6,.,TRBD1,TGTGCCAGCAGCAGGAAGACAGGGGCGAACACCGGGGAGCTGTTTTTT,CASSRKTGANTGELFF
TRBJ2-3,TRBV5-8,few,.,TGTGCCAGCAGCCTGCGGGCCCGCACAGATACGCAGTATTTT,CASSLRARTDTQYF